The 4 T cell receptor beta chains presented below share a single source sample, sequenced in a study of cytomegalovirus exposure and HLA in healthy donors. The PCR employed 60 Vbeta primers together with 13 Jbeta primers. This table comes from immunoSEQ multiplex PCR, and its TCRdb copy is limited to in-frame clones, with some not included. The sample carries about 51,000 clones, around 82% recorded once. Input material: PBMCs. The source is a boy aged 10-17 years in good health and CMV-seropositive.

The genes are TRBV6-5 and TRBJ1-3, with a possible D match to TRBD1 (6 bases). V lost 4 bases, J lost 0 bases, and 10 bases lay in between. This CDR3 is 15 amino acids long. CDR1 is MNHEY, CDR2 SVGAGI, per germline. Here the CDR3 reads CASSSTGISGNTIYF. As DNA, the CDR3 is TGTGCCAGCAGTTCTACAGGGATCTCTGGAAACACCATATATTTT.

This chain connects TRBV18 to TRBJ1-1; weak D call: TRBD1 (5 bases). The CDR3 runs 14 residues. V lost 0 bases to trimming and J lost 1 base, with 6 bases between them. Per the germline V gene, CDR1 is KGHSH and CDR2 is LQKENI. CDR3 loop: CASSPPGGNTEAFF. DNA of the CDR3: TGTGCCAGCTCACCACCGGGGGGGAACACTGAAGCTTTCTTT.

The table lists this clone with a count of one. The chain links TRBV6-5 to TRBJ2-3, with 11 bases that match TRBD2. CDR1 MNHEY and CDR2 SVGAGI come from the germline V gene. CDR3 length equals 11 residues. Germline trimming cut 8 bases from V and 11 bases from J; bases unmatched to any gene: 3. The CDR3 spells CASGLAGLQYF. The CDR3, as DNA: TGTGCCAGCGGACTAGCGGGTCTGCAGTATTTT.

This clone appeared once. The V gene is TRBV2, the J gene TRBJ2-7, with TRBD2 matching over 8 bases. The CDR3 contains 12 residues. Germline CDR1 SNHLY, CDR2 FYNNEI. The V and J ends lost 5 bases and 3 bases, in that order; junction bases with no gene match: 0. The CDR3 DNA reads as TGTGCCAGCAGTACTAGCGGCTACGAGCAGTACTTC. Residues: CASSTSGYEQYF.